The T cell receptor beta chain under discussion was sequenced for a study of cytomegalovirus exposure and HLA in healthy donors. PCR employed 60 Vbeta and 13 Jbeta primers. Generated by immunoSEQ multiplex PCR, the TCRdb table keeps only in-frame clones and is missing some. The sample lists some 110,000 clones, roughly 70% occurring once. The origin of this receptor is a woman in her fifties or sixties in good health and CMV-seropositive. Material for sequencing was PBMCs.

The CDR3 protein is CASSSDVDRSVDEQYF. CDR3 DNA sequence: TGTGCCAGCAGCTCAGACGTGGACAGGTCCGTCGACGAGCAGTACTTC. This sequence joins TRBV7-2 and TRBJ2-7; 7 bases are a match to TRBD1. The length of the CDR3 is 16 residues. With V trimmed by 4 bases and J by 5 bases, 14 bases remained unmatched. From germline, CDR1 is SGHTA and CDR2 FQGNSA.